This record covers a single T cell receptor beta chain. The antigen is undetermined. These data originate in a study of Ad26.COV2.S vaccination and SARS-CoV-2 variants. Study-wide background: Intramuscular Ad26.COV2.S doses were given once or twice, 56 days apart. The study's findings and limits: The breadth of spike-specific CD8+ and CD4+ T cell responses after vaccination was reportedly substantial.

Treatment described: around 19 received Ad26.COV2.S at low or high dose, single or two shots; about 5 received placebo; per-sample allocation not given. At day 63 after the first vaccine or placebo injection, samples were drawn. Between the trimmed V and J ends, which lost 6 bases and 2 bases, there was a span of 11 bases. This CDR3 is built from 15 residues. Germline loops: CDR1 MNHEY, CDR2 SVGAGI. Produced via immunoSEQ multiplex PCR; TCRdb's table is partial and in-frame only. This table holds more than 400,000 clones, 92% found once. The TCR originated in a person between 18 and 65 years old who received the Ad26.COV2.S COVID-19 vaccine or a placebo. This sample comprised peripheral blood, obtained in a trial of Ad26.COV2.S vaccine versus placebo. The chain combines TRBV6-5 with TRBJ2-6; D possibly corresponds to TRBD1 (5 bases). CDR3 DNA: TGTGCCAGCAGAACCTCAGGGACTGGGGCCAACGTCCTGACTTTC. Amino acid sequence: CASRTSGTGANVLTF.